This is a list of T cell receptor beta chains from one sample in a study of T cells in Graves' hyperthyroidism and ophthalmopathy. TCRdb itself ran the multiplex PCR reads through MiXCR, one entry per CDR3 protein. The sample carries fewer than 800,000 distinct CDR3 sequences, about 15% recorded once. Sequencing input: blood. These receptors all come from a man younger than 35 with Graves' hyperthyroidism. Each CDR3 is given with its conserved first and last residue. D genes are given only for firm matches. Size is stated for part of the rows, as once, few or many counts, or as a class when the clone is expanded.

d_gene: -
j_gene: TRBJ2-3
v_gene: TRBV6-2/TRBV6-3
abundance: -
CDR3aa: CASSYSLSRDTQYF
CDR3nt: TGTGCCAGCAGTTACTCCCTAAGTCGCGATACGCAGTATTTT

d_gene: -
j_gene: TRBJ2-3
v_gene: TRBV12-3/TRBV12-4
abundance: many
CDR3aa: CASSPNPGTDTQYF
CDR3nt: TGTGCCAGCAGCCCCAATCCTGGCACAGATACGCAGTATTTT

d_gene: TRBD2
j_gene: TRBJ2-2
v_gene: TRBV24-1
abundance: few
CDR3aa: CATRSSLAEDTGELFF
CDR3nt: TGTGCCACCAGGAGCTCTCTAGCGGAAGACACCGGGGAGCTGTTTTTT

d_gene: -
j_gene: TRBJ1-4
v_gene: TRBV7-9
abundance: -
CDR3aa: CASSLLGEELFF
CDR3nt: TGTGCCAGCAGCCTTTTGGGGGAGGAACTGTTTTTT

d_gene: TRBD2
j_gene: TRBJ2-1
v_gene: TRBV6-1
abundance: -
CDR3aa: CASSLAGGMAQFF
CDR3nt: TGTGCCAGCAGCCTAGCGGGAGGGATGGCGCAGTTCTTC

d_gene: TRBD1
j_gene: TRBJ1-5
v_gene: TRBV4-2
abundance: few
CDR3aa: CASSQGQGLQPQHF
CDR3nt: TGTGCCAGCAGCCAAGGACAGGGGCTTCAGCCCCAGCATTTT

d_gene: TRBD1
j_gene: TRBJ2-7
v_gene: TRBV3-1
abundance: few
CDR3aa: CASSQDWTGGDEQYF
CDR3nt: TGTGCCAGCAGCCAAGATTGGACAGGGGGCGACGAGCAGTACTTC

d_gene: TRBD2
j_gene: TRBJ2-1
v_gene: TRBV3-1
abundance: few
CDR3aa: CASSRPSGGSEQFF
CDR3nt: TGTGCCAGCAGCCGACCGTCGGGAGGAAGCGAGCAGTTCTTC

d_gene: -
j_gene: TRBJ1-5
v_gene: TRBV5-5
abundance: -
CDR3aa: CASSLATVVSGNQPQHF
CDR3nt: TGTGCCAGCAGCTTGGCCACGGTGGTCTCGGGCAATCAGCCCCAGCATTTT

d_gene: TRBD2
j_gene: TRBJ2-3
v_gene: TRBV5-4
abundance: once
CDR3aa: CASSFWTSGTDTQYF
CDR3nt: TGTGCCAGCAGCTTTTGGACTAGCGGCACAGATACGCAGTATTTT

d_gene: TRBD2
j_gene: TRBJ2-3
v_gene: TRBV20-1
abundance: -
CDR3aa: CSASPRSGRVRDTQYF
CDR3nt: TGCAGTGCTAGCCCTCGAAGCGGGAGAGTCCGGGATACGCAGTATTTT

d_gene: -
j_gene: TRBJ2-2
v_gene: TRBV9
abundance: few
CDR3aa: CASSPPGGPPSTGELFF
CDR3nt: TGTGCCAGCAGCCCGCCGGGGGGCCCCCCTAGCACCGGGGAGCTGTTTTTT

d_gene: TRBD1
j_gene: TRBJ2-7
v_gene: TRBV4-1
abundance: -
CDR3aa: CASSHLSTGGIVYEQYF
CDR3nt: TGCGCCAGCAGCCACCTTTCGACAGGGGGCATTGTCTACGAGCAGTACTTC

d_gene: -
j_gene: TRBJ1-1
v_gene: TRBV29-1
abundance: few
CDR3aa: CSVRLTGRGTEAFF
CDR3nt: TGCAGCGTCCGACTAACTGGGCGAGGAACTGAAGCTTTCTTT

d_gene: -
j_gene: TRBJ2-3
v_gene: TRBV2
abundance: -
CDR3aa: CASSEALATDTQYF
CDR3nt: TGTGCCAGCAGTGAAGCGCTTGCTACAGATACGCAGTATTTT

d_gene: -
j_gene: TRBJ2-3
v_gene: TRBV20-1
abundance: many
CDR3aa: CSARGLFGGTDTQYF
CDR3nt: TGCAGTGCTAGAGGTCTTTTTGGGGGGACAGATACGCAGTATTTT

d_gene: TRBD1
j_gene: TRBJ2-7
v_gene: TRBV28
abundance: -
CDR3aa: CASSSAWGQSPNEQYF
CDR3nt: TGTGCCAGCAGTTCCGCGTGGGGACAGTCGCCTAACGAGCAGTACTTC

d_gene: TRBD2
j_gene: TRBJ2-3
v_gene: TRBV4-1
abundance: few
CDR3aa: CASSQEAPNERELTDTQYF
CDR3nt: TGCGCCAGCAGCCAAGAGGCTCCAAATGAGCGGGAGTTAACAGATACGCAGTATTTT

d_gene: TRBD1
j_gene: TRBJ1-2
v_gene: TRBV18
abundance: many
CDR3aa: CASSTGQENYGYTF
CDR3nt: TGTGCCAGCTCAACCGGACAGGAAAACTATGGCTACACCTTC

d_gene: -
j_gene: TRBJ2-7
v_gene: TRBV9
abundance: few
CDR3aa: CASSTRQETYSYEQYF
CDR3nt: TGTGCCAGCAGCACCCGACAGGAAACCTACTCCTACGAGCAGTACTTC

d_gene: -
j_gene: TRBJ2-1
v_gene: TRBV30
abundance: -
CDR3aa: CAWLGLKDYNEQFF
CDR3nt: TGTGCCTGGTTGGGGCTAAAGGACTACAATGAGCAGTTCTTC

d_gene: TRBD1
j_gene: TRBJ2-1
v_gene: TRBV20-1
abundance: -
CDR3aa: CSATRDSWNEQFF
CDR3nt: TGCAGTGCTACTAGGGACAGTTGGAATGAGCAGTTCTTC

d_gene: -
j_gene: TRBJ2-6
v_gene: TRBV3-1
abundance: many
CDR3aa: CASSHRSNVLTF
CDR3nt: TGTGCCAGCAGCCATCGGTCCAACGTCCTGACTTTC

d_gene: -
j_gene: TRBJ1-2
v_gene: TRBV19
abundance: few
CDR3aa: CASSIIGPLNYGYTF
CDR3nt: TGTGCCAGTAGTATCATCGGGCCACTTAACTATGGCTACACCTTC

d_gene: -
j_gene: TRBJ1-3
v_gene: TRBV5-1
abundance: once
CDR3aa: CASSLARDGARGNTIYF
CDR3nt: TGCGCCAGCAGCTTGGCTAGAGACGGCGCACGAGGAAACACCATATATTTT

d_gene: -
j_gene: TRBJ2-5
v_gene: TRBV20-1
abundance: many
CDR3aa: CSARSMGETQYF
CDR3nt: TGCAGTGCTAGATCTATGGGAGAGACCCAGTACTTC

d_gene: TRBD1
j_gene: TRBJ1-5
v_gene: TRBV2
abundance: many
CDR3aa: CASSEGQYQPQHF
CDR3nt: TGTGCCAGCAGTGAGGGACAGTATCAGCCCCAGCATTTT

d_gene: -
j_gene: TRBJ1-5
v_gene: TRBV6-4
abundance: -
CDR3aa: CASSPGRGQPQHF
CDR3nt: TGTGCCAGCAGCCCGGGAAGGGGTCAGCCCCAGCATTTT

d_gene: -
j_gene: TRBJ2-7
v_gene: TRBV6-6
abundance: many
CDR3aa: CASSYASSYEQYF
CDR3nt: TGTGCCAGCAGTTACGCTAGCTCCTACGAGCAGTACTTC

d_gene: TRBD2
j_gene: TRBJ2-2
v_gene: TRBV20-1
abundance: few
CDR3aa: CSATASGGKRELFF
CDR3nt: TGCAGTGCTACCGCTAGCGGGGGGAAGAGGGAGCTGTTTTTT

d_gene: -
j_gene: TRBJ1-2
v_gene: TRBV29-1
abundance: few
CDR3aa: CSAATGYYGYTF
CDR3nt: TGCAGCGCCGCGACAGGCTACTATGGCTACACCTTC

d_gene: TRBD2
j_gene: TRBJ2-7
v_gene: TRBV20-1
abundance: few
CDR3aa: CSASTSGPSYEQYF
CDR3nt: TGCAGTGCTTCGACTAGCGGGCCCTCCTACGAGCAGTACTTC

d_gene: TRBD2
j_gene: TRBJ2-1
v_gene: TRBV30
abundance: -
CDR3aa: CAWRHTPSGKQFF
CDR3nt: TGTGCCTGGAGGCATACCCCTAGCGGAAAGCAGTTCTTC

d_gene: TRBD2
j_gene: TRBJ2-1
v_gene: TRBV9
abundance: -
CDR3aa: CASSVFGGLESYNEQFF
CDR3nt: TGTGCCAGCAGCGTATTTGGGGGACTAGAATCCTACAATGAGCAGTTCTTC

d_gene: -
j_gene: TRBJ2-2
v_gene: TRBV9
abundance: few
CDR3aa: CASSPLTSGSPGELFF
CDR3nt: TGTGCCAGCAGCCCCCTGACAAGCGGTTCACCCGGGGAGCTGTTTTTT

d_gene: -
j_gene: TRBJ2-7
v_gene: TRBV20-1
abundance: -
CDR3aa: CSASPLGLYSYEQYF
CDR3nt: TGCAGTGCTAGTCCCCTCGGACTATACTCCTACGAGCAGTACTTC

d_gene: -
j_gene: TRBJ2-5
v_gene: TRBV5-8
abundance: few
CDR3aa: CASSLGRTVQETQYF
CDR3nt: TGTGCCAGCAGCTTGGGGAGGACAGTGCAAGAGACCCAGTACTTC

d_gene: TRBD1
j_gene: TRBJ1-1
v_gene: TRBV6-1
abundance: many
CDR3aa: CASSEHRGPEAFF
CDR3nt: TGTGCCAGCAGTGAACACAGGGGCCCTGAAGCTTTCTTT

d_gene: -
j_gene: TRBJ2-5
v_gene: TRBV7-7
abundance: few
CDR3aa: CASSTGVLVETQYF
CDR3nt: TGTGCTAGCAGTACCGGGGTCCTGGTAGAGACCCAGTACTTC